This T cell receptor beta chain was sequenced during a study of shared clonotypes between healthy human individuals. Study-level points and caveats: Clonotypes which were not shared had lower generation probabilities than clonotypes that all four donors shared. Few donors limited the genetic and exposure-history diversity represented. The expectation was that sequencing depth would affect clonotype sharing among donors.

To note about this clone: Its antigen is undetermined.

The protocol was immunoSEQ multiplex PCR, while the TCRdb copy is restricted to in-frame clones and leaves out a portion. The repertoire holds roughly 1.5 million clones, under 99% seen once, with approximately 0.44% in the top ten. The ends were cut back, 5 bases at V and 2 bases at J, with 16 bases in the middle. The CDR3 is 15 amino acids. The germline V gene has CDR1 SEHNR and CDR2 FQNEAQ (reference sequence). The sequenced material came from naive CD4+ T cells sorted from blood. This sample's subset: CD45RA+ positively selected. The chain is built from TRBV7-9 and TRBJ2-7; unclear D gene. The sequence was obtained from a man aged 25 to 45 in good health. CDR3 DNA: TGTGCCAGCAGCCCTACCGTGACAAAGCCCTACGAGCAGTACTTC. It codes for CASSPTVTKPYEQYF.